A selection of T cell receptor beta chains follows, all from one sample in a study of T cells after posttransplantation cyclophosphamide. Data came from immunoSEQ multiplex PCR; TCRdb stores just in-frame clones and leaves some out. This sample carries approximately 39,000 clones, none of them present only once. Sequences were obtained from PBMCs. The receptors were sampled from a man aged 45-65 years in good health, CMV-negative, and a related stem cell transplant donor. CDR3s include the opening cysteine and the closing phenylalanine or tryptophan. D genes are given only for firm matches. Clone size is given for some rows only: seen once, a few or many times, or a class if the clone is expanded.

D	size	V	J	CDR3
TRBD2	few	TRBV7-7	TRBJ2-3	CASSLRGGQDTQYF
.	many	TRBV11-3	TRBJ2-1	CASSRSQQTRSEQFF
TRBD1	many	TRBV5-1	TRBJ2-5	CASSDGTGAETQYF
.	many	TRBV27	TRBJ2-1	CASSLFPINEQFF
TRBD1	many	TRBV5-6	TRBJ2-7	CASSSPDRAYEQYF
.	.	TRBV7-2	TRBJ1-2	CASSLVGVGGYTF
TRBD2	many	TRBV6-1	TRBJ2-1	CASSEWREYNEQFF
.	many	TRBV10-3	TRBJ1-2	CAISGPGNNYGYTF
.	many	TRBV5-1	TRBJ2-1	CASSLEPRSYNEQFF
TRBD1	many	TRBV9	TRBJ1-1	CASSSDRLNTEAFF
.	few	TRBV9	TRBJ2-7	CASSETGYEQYF
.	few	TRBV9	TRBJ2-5	CASSVDSEETQYF
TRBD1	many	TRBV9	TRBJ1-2	CASSSGGLIGYTF
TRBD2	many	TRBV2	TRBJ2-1	CASSDLLAGVYNEQFF
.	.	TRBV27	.	CASSPAGIYEQYF